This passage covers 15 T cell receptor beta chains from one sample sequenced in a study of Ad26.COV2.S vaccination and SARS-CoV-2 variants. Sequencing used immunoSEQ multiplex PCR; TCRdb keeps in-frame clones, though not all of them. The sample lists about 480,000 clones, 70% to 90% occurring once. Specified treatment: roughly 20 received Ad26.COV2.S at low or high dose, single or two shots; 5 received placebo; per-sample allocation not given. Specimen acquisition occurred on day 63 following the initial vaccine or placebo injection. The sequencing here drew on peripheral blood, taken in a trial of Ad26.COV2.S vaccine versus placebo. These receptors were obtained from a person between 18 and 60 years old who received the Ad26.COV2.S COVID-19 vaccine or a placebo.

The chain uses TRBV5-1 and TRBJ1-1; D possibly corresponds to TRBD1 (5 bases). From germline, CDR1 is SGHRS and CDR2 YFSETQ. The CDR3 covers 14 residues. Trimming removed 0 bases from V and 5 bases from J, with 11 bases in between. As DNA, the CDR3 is TGCGCCAGCAGCTTGGAACGGGGACGGACTGAAGCTTTCTTT. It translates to CASSLERGRTEAFF.

The CDR3 is CASMGRSSNQPQHF. In nucleotides, the CDR3 is TGTGCCAGCATGGGAAGGAGTAGCAATCAGCCCCAGCATTTT. This chain connects TRBV6-5 to TRBJ1-5; D is unclear. Trimming removed 7 bases at V and 0 bases at J, with 10 bases between. The CDR3 is 14 residues long. The V gene's germline CDR1 is MNHEY and CDR2 SVGAGI.

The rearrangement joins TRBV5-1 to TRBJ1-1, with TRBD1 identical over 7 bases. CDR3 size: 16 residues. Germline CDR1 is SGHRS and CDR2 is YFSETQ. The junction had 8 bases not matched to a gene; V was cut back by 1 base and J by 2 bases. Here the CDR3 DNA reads TGCGCCAGCAGCTTGACTCCCGGGACAGTAAACACTGAAGCTTTCTTT. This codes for CASSLTPGTVNTEAFF.

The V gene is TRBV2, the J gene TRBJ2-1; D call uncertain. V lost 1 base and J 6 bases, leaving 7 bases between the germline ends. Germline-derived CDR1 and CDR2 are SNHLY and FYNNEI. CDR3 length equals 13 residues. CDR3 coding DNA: TGTGCCAGCAGTGAAGGGACGTTCAATGAGCAGTTCTTC. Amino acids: CASSEGTFNEQFF.

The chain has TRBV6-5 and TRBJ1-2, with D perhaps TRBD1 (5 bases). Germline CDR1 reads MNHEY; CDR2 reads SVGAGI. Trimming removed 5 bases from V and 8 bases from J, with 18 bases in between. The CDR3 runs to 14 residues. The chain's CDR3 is CASSRTGAGWGYTF. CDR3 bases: TGTGCCAGCAGTCGAACCGGGGCCGGATGGGGCTACACCTTC.

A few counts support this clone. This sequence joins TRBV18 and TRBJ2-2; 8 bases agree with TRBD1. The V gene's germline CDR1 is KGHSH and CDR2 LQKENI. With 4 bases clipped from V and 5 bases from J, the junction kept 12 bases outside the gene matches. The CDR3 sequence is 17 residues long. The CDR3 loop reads CASSLTRGQDITGELFF. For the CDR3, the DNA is TGTGCCAGCTCACTCACGAGGGGACAGGACATTACCGGGGAGCTGTTTTTT.

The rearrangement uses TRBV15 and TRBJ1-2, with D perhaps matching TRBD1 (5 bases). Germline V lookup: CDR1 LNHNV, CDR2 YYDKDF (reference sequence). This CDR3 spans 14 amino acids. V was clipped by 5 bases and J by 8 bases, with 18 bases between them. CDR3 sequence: CATSGDDTAAGYTF. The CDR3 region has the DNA TGTGCCACCAGCGGGGACGATACTGCCGCAGGCTACACCTTC.

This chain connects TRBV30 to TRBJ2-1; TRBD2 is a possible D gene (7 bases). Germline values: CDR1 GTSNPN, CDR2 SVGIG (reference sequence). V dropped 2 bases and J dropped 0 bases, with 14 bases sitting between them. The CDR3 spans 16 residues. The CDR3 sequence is CAWSLGGASSYNEQFF. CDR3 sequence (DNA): TGTGCCTGGAGTCTAGGGGGGGCGAGCTCCTACAATGAGCAGTTCTTC.

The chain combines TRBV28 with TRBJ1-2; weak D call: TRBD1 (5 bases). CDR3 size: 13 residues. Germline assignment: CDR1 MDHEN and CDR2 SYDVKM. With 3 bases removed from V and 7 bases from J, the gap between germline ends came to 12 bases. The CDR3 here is CASSFRGSSGYTF. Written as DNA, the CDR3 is TGTGCCAGCAGTTTTCGGGGGAGTAGTGGCTACACCTTC.

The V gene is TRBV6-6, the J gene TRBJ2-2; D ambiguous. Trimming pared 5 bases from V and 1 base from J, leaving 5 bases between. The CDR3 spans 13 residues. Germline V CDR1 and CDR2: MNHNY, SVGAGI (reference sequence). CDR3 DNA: TGTGCCAGCAGTGTAAAGAACACCGGGGAGCTGTTTTTT. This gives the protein CASSVKNTGELFF.

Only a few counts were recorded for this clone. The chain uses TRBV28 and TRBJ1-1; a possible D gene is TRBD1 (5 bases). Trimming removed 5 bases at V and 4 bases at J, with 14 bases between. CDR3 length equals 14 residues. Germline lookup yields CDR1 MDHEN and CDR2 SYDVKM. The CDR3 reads CASSAPGEGTEAFF. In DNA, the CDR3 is TGTGCCAGCAGTGCCCCGGGGGAAGGCACTGAAGCTTTCTTT.

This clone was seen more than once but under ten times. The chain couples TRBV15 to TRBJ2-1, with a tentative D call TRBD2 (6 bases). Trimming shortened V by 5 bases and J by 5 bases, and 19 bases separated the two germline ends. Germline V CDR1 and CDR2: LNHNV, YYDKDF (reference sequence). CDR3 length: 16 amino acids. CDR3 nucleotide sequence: TGTGCCACCAGCGGCGGCGCGGGACCTGGGGACAATGAGCAGTTCTTC. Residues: CATSGGAGPGDNEQFF.

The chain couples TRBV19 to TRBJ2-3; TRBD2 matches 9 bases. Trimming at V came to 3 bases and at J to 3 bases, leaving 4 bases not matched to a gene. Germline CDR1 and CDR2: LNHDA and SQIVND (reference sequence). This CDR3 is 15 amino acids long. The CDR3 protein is CASSIQREATDTQYF. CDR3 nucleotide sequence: TGTGCCAGTAGTATTCAGCGGGAGGCGACAGATACGCAGTATTTT.

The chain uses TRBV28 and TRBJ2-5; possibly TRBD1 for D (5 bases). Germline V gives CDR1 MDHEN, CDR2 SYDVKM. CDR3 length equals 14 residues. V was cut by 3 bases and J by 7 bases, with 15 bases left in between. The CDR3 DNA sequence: TGTGCCAGCAGTTTTGGCCTAACCCAGGGGACCCAGTACTTC. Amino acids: CASSFGLTQGTQYF.

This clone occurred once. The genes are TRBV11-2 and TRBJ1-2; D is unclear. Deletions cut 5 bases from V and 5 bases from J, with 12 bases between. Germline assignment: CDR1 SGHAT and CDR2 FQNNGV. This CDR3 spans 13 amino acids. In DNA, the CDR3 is TGTGCCAGCAGCCCGAGCTTCGGGTATGGCTACACCTTC. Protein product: CASSPSFGYGYTF.